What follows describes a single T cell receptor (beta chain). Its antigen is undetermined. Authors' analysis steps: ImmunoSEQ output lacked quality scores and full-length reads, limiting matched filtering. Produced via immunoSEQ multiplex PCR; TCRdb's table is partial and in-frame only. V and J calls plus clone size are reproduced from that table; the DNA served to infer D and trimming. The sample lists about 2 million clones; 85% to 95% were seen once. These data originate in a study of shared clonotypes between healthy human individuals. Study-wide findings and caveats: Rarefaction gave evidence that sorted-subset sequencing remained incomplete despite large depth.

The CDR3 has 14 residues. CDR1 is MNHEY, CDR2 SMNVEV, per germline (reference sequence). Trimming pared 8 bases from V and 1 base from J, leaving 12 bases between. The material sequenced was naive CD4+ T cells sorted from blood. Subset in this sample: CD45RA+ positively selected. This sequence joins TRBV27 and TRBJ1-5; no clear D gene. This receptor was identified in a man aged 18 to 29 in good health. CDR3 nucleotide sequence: TGTGCCAGCTCACGAAGGCAGAGCAATCAGCCCCAGCATTTT. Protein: CASSRRQSNQPQHF.